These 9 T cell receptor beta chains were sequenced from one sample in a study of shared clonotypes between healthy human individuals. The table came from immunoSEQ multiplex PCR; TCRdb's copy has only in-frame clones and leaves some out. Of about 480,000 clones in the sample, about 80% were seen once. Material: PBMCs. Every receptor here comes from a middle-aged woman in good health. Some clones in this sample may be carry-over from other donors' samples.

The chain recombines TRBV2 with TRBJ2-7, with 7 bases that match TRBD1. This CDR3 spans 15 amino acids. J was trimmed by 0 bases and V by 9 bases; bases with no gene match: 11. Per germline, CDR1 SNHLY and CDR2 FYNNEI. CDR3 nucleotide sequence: TGTGCCAGTGAAAGGGACAGAGCCGCCTCCTACGAGCAGTACTTC. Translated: CASERDRAASYEQYF.

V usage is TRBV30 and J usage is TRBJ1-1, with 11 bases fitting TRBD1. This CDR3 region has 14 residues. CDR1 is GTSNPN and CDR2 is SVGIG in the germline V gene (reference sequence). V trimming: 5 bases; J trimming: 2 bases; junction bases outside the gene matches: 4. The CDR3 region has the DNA TGTGCCTGGCTGGACAGGGGGCTTAACACTGAAGCTTTCTTT. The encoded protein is CAWLDRGLNTEAFF.

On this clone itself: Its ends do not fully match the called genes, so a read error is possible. The CDR3 reads CASSWSGREIQYF. The DNA of the CDR3 is TGTGCCAGCAGCTGGTCAGGGAGGGAGATCCAGTACTTC. This chain uses TRBV5-6 with TRBJ2-5, with 7 bases fitting TRBD2. CDR1 SGHDT and CDR2 YYEEEE come from the germline V gene. This CDR3 region has 13 residues.

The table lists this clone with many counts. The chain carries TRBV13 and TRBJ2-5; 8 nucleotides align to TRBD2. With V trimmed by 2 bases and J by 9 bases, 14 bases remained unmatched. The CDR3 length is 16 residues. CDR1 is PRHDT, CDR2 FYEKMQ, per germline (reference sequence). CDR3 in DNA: TGTGCCAGCAGCTTATTGGGACTAAGCGGGAGTACGGCCCAGTACTTC. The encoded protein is CASSLLGLSGSTAQYF.

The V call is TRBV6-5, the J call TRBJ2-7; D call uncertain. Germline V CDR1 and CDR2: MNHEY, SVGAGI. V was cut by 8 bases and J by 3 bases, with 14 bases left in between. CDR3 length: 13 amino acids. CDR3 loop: CASSTALGYEQYF. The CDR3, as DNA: TGTGCCAGCTCCACAGCGTTGGGCTACGAGCAGTACTTC.

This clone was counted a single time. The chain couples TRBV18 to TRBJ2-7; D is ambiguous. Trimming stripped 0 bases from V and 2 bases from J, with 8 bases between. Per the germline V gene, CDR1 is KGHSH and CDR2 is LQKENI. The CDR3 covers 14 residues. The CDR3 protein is CASSPPGTPYEQYF. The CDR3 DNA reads TGTGCCAGCTCACCACCGGGCACCCCCTACGAGCAGTACTTC.

CDR3 region: CASSQGIRGQGTDTQYF. DNA of the CDR3: TGCGCCAGCAGCCAAGGCATCCGCGGCCAAGGCACAGATACGCAGTATTTT. V is TRBV4-3 and J is TRBJ2-3; no clear D. This CDR3 is 17 amino acids long. V gave up 1 base and J gave up 1 base, with 15 bases separating them. CDR1 and CDR2 from the germline V gene are LGHNA and YSLEER.

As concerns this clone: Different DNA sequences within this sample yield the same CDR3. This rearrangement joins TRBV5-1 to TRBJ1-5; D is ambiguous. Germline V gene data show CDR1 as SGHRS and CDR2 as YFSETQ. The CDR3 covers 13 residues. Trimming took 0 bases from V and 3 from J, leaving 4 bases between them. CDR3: CASSLEPNQPQHF. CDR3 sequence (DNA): TGCGCCAGCAGCTTGGAGCCCAATCAGCCCCAGCATTTT.

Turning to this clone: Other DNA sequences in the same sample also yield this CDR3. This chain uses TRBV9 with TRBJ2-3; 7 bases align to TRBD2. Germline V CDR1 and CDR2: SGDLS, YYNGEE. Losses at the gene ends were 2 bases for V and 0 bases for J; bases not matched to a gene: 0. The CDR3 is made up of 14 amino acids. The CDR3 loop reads CASSVRGSTDTQYF. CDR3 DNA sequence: TGTGCCAGCAGCGTGCGGGGGAGCACAGATACGCAGTATTTT.